What follows are 23 T cell receptor beta chains derived from one specimen sequenced in a study of T cells after posttransplantation cyclophosphamide. Measured with immunoSEQ multiplex PCR; TCRdb has only the in-frame clones, and not every one. The top ten hold approximately 4.1% of the sample, which has about 7,300 clones, more than 85% seen once. Source material: CD4+ T cells sorted from blood. These receptors came from a woman between 45 and 65 years old in good health and a related stem cell transplant donor.

V is TRBV5-6 and J is TRBJ2-5, with a tentative D call TRBD2 (6 bases). Germline CDR1 reads SGHDT; CDR2 reads YYEEEE. The V end was cut by 4 bases, the J end by 4 bases, with 20 bases between. This CDR3 is built from 16 residues. CDR3 region: CASSPLAGTSRETQYF. CDR3 nucleotides: TGTGCCAGCAGCCCACTGGCGGGGACGTCGCGAGAGACCCAGTACTTC.

The CDR3 spells CASSSEAGGSSYEQYF. As DNA, the CDR3 is TGTGCCAGCAGTTCCGAGGCGGGGGGGAGCTCCTACGAGCAGTACTTC. The chain employs TRBV5-4 and TRBJ2-7, with 9 bases lining up with TRBD2. Germline V CDR1 and CDR2: SGHNT, YYREEE (reference sequence). V shed 5 bases and J 0 bases; nucleotides not matched to a gene: 9. The length of the CDR3 is 16 residues.

This clone was picked up one time. The V gene is TRBV6-5, the J gene TRBJ2-7; 11 bases are a match to TRBD1. Trimming at V came to 10 bases and at J to 5 bases, leaving 13 bases not matched to a gene. The CDR3 runs 15 residues. From germline, CDR1 is MNHEY and CDR2 SVGAGI. This chain's CDR3 is CATKGRGTGGHEQYF. CDR3 DNA: TGTGCCACCAAAGGGCGTGGGACAGGGGGACACGAGCAGTACTTC.

CDR3 coding DNA: TGTGCCAGCAGTGTGGGCGGGAAGAGCTCTGGGGCCAACGTCCTGACTTTC. Its translation is CASSVGGKSSGANVLTF. The V gene is TRBV6-4, the J gene TRBJ2-6; D might be TRBD2 (6 bases). The CDR3 is 17 amino acids. Trimming stripped 4 bases from V and 0 bases from J, with 13 bases between. The germline V gene encodes CDR1 MRHNA and CDR2 SNTAGT.

The chain uses TRBV13 and TRBJ2-7; 7 positions match TRBD1. Germline V gene data show CDR1 as PRHDT and CDR2 as FYEKMQ (reference sequence). The CDR3 length is 16 residues. J was trimmed by 0 bases and V by 2 bases; bases with no gene match: 7. The CDR3 loop reads CASSLTRTGGSYEQYF. In nucleotides, the CDR3 is TGTGCCAGCAGCTTAACCCGGACAGGAGGCTCCTACGAGCAGTACTTC.

The chain uses TRBV21-1 and TRBJ1-5. TRBV21-1 is termed a pseudogene. The length of the CDR3 is 17 residues. The CDR3 DNA follows: TGTGCCAGCAGTAATCCGTTACTACATTGGCATCATCAGCCCCAGCATTTT. It translates to CASSNPLLHWHHQPQHF.

The chain recombines TRBV27 with TRBJ2-2; 10 bases line up with TRBD1. V dropped 4 bases and J dropped 4; count of bases not matched to a gene: 6. The CDR3 sequence is 16 residues long. Germline V gene sequence: CDR1 MNHEY, CDR2 SMNVEV (reference sequence). CDR3 nucleotide sequence: TGTGCCAGCAGTTCCCCGACAGGGGGCCTCACCGGGGAGCTGTTTTTT. Encoded protein: CASSSPTGGLTGELFF.

V and J are TRBV19 and TRBJ2-4, with a tentative D call TRBD1 (6 bases). With 10 bases removed from V and 1 base from J, the gap between germline ends came to 17 bases. Germline V gives CDR1 LNHDA, CDR2 SQIVND (reference sequence). The CDR3 totals 15 residues. The CDR3 DNA reads TGTGCCACCCGTAGCCTCGACAGGGCCAAAAACATTCAGTACTTC. As protein: CATRSLDRAKNIQYF.

This rearrangement joins TRBV5-1 to TRBJ1-1; 10 positions agree with TRBD1. With V trimmed by 4 bases and J by 4 bases, 7 bases remained unmatched. This CDR3 has 15 amino acids. CDR1 is SGHRS, CDR2 YFSETQ, per germline. The CDR3 loop is CASSATGTGATEAFF. Written as DNA, the CDR3 is TGCGCCAGCAGCGCGACCGGGACAGGGGCCACTGAAGCTTTCTTT.

V gene TRBV5-6 combines with J gene TRBJ1-5, with 9 nucleotides matching TRBD1. V shed 3 bases and J 5 bases; nucleotides not matched to a gene: 6. Germline-derived CDR1 and CDR2 are SGHDT and YYEEEE. The CDR3 is 15 amino acids. CDR3 nucleotide sequence: TGTGCCAGCAGCTCGGACAGGGGAGGCGATCAGCCCCAGCATTTT. Protein: CASSSDRGGDQPQHF.

The chain carries TRBV18 and TRBJ1-2; 9 bases match TRBD1. V shed 3 bases, J shed 10 bases, and the junction held 12 bases outside the gene matches. The CDR3 has 15 residues. In germline, CDR1 is KGHSH, CDR2 LQKENI. The CDR3 bases are TGTGCCAGCTCACCTCCCAAGATCCAACAGGGGGCCTACACCTTC. Its protein is CASSPPKIQQGAYTF.

This chain links TRBV6-5 with TRBJ1-1; TRBD1 agrees at 11 bases. The germline CDR1 and CDR2 sequences are MNHEY and SVGAGI. V gave up 4 bases and J gave up 5 bases; unmatched junction bases: 9. CDR3 size: 16 residues. The DNA of the CDR3 is TGTGCCAGCAGTTCGTCACGGACAGGGGGCCTGACTGAAGCTTTCTTT. This gives the protein CASSSSRTGGLTEAFF.

This chain uses TRBV15 with TRBJ2-5; 14 bases agree with TRBD2. The CDR3 consists of 17 residues. Per the germline V gene, CDR1 is LNHNV and CDR2 is YYDKDF (reference sequence). V was clipped by 5 bases and J by 4 bases; unmatched bases: 9. In nucleotides, the CDR3 is TGTGCCACCAGCCGGACTAGCGGGAGGCCCGAGGTAGAGACCCAGTACTTC. It is translated as CATSRTSGRPEVETQYF.

Points on this clone: An end of the junction differs from the germline gene, which may be a read error. This rearrangement joins TRBV18 to TRBJ2-2; tentatively, D is TRBD1 (6 bases). Germline V gene data show CDR1 as KGHSH and CDR2 as LQKENI. This CDR3 has 20 amino acids. CDR3 bases: TGTGCCAGCTCACCGCGTATCACAGGGCCGGGGCCCTCAGGCACCGGGGAGTTGTTTTTT. Encoded protein: CASSPRITGPGPSGTGELFF.

The chain carries TRBV6-6 and TRBJ1-2; 11 nucleotides align to TRBD1. CDR1 and CDR2 (germline): MNHNY, SVGAGI (reference sequence). The V gene end was trimmed by 3 bases and the J gene end by 5 bases; junction bases not matched to a gene: 5. This CDR3 has 15 residues. The DNA for the CDR3 is TGTGCCAGCAGTTATGACGGGACAGGGGGATATGGCTACACCTTC. The encoded protein is CASSYDGTGGYGYTF.

The genes are TRBV6-1 and TRBJ2-7; tentatively, D is TRBD2 (6 bases). This CDR3 has 15 residues. CDR1 is MNHNS and CDR2 is SASEGT in the germline V gene. V was pared by 6 bases and J by 3 bases, with 18 bases between. CDR3 DNA sequence: TGTGCCAGCAGGATCGGGCACGGGGGTTTCTACGAGCAGTACTTC. It is translated as CASRIGHGGFYEQYF.

V and J are TRBV5-1 and TRBJ1-4; 9 positions match TRBD1. There are 20 residues in the CDR3. J lost 0 bases, V lost 5 bases, and 17 bases had no gene match. Germline V lookup: CDR1 SGHRS, CDR2 YFSETQ. CDR3 DNA sequence: TGCGCCAGCAGACCAGCCACAGGGGGCGGGGGGAGTGCAACTAATGAAAAACTGTTTTTT. Protein sequence: CASRPATGGGGSATNEKLFF.

The chain links TRBV11-2 to TRBJ2-7; 8 bases are a match to TRBD2. J lost 6 bases, V lost 5 bases, and 3 bases had no gene match. This CDR3 is 12 amino acids long. Germline CDR1 SGHAT, CDR2 FQNNGV. The CDR3 reads CASSPGGAEQYF. DNA for the CDR3: TGTGCCAGCAGCCCCGGGGGGGCCGAGCAGTACTTC.

The CDR3 loop is CASSQGWTEKQETQYF. Written as DNA, the CDR3 is TGTGCCAGCAGCCAAGGTTGGACAGAGAAACAAGAGACCCAGTACTTC. The chain uses TRBV14 and TRBJ2-5; D perhaps matches TRBD1 (6 bases). This CDR3 contains 16 residues. The V end lost 1 base, the J end lost 2 bases, and 14 bases lay between the germline ends. In germline, CDR1 is SGHDN, CDR2 FVKESK.

The chain links TRBV5-1 to TRBJ2-2; 15 nucleotides line up with TRBD2. This CDR3 is 18 amino acids long. CDR1 SGHRS and CDR2 YFSETQ come from the germline V gene. J lost 6 bases, V lost 4 bases, and 10 bases had no gene match. CDR3 sequence (DNA): TGCGCCAGCAGCAGAATTACCGGGACTAGCGGGAGGTCCGGGGAGCTGTTTTTT. Protein product: CASSRITGTSGRSGELFF.

This clone was seen just once. The chain couples TRBV27 to TRBJ2-7; possibly TRBD1 for D (5 bases). V was trimmed by 3 bases and J by 4 bases, leaving 10 bases between them. The CDR3 has 13 amino acids. Per germline, CDR1 MNHEY and CDR2 SMNVEV (reference sequence). CDR3 sequence (DNA): TGTGCCAGCAGTTTGTCCAGGGTGTACGAGCAGTACTTC. Translating gives CASSLSRVYEQYF.

This sequence joins TRBV28 and TRBJ2-3; 8 bases fit TRBD1. J gave up 5 bases and V 5 bases, and 15 bases lay outside the gene matches. The CDR3 extends over 17 amino acids. In germline, CDR1 is MDHEN, CDR2 SYDVKM. The CDR3 DNA follows: TGTGCCAGCAGTGATTATACCCGGGCAGGGGGCGGAGATACGCAGTATTTT. Amino acid sequence: CASSDYTRAGGGDTQYF.

This clone was picked up a small number of times. The rearrangement joins TRBV14 to TRBJ2-7; D is possibly TRBD2 (6 bases). CDR3 size: 18 residues. V lost 0 bases, J lost 3 bases, and 21 bases lay in between. The germline CDR1 and CDR2 sequences are SGHDN and FVKESK. CDR3 bases: TGTGCCAGCAGCCAAGATCGGCCCCTTCTAGCGCCGGACTACGAGCAGTACTTC. It yields the protein CASSQDRPLLAPDYEQYF.